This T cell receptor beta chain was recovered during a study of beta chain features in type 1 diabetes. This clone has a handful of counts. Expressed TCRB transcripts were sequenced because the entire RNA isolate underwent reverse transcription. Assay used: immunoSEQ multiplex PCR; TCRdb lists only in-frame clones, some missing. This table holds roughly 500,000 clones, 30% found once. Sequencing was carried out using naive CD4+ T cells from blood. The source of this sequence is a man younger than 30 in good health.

CDR3 loop: CASIKNRGGWNEQFF. The CDR3 nucleotides are TGTGCCAGCATCAAAAACAGGGGCGGATGGAATGAGCAGTTCTTC. The genes are TRBV7-8 and TRBJ2-1; 7 nucleotides line up with TRBD1. The CDR3 length is 15 residues. V dropped 7 bases and J dropped 7; count of bases not matched to a gene: 13. Germline assignment: CDR1 SGHVS and CDR2 FQNEAQ. The full variable domain, in which reference TRBV7-8 and TRBJ2-1 provide the parts outside the CDR3, is GAGVSQSPRYKVAKRGQDVALRCDPISGHVSLFWYQQALGQGPEFLTYFQNEAQLDKSGLPSDRFFAERPEGSVSTLKIQRTQQEDSAVYLCASIKNRGGWNEQFFGPGTRLTVL.